Included here is one T cell receptor (beta chain) sequence, with context. Its specificity is unknown. These data originate in a study of OX40 agonist ivuxolimab in advanced cancers. Study findings and constraints: The study found that CD8+ T cells averaged more expanded clones than CD4+. Antigens targeted by the expanded peripheral T cells were not determined.

The data were produced by immunoSEQ multiplex PCR, yet TCRdb's version contains in-frame clones alone and is incomplete. This table holds roughly 86,000 clones, approximately 90% found once. This CDR3 contains 15 residues. Germline-derived CDR1 and CDR2 are SGHRS and YFSETQ. Trimming shortened V by 4 bases and J by 1 base, and 11 bases separated the two germline ends. The material sequenced was CD4+ or CD8+ T cells sorted from blood, taken in a trial of the OX40 agonist ivuxolimab. This clonotype was sampled from an adult with an advanced solid tumor such as melanoma, head and neck, liver or kidney cancer. V gene TRBV5-1 combines with J gene TRBJ2-2; no clear D. CDR3 coding DNA: TGCGCCAGCAGCCGACCGGCAGGGAACACCGGGGAGCTGTTTTTT. Its protein product is CASSRPAGNTGELFF.